Sequencing of this T cell receptor (beta chain) was carried out in a study of T cell changes during pregnancy in multiple sclerosis. CDR3 size: 14 residues. Germline CDR1 MNHEY, CDR2 SMNVEV (reference sequence). Trimming took 3 bases from V and 4 from J; bases not matched to a gene: 4. Method: immunoSEQ multiplex PCR; TCRdb's copy keeps in-frame clones and lacks some. The sample has tens of thousands of clones, roughly 92% seen once. The chain carries TRBV27 and TRBJ2-7; 9 nucleotides align to TRBD1. The sequenced sample was peripheral blood, obtained in the second trimester of pregnancy. The TCR sequence derives from a female donor with multiple sclerosis, enrolled in a pregnancy study. DNA of the CDR3: TGTGCCAGCAGTTTCCTCGGACAGGGGTACGAGCAGTACTTC. This sequence encodes CASSFLGQGYEQYF.